This record covers a single T cell receptor (beta chain). The CDR3 is 13 amino acids. Per the germline V gene, CDR1 is MNHEY and CDR2 is SMNVEV (reference sequence). The ends were cut back, 8 bases at V and 6 bases at J, with 14 bases in the middle. The sample belongs to a study of control samples from healthy donors and cancer patients. Sequencing used immunoSEQ multiplex PCR; TCRdb keeps in-frame clones, though not all of them. The sample yields 89,000 or so clones, approximately 87% seen once. Sequencing was done on a sample of blood. The origin of this receptor is a man aged 45-65 years in good health. The chain links TRBV27 to TRBJ1-5; weak D call: TRBD1 (5 bases). CDR3 amino acids: CASGRGAGQPQHF. The DNA for the CDR3 is TGTGCCAGCGGTCGAGGGGCGGGTCAGCCCCAGCATTTT.